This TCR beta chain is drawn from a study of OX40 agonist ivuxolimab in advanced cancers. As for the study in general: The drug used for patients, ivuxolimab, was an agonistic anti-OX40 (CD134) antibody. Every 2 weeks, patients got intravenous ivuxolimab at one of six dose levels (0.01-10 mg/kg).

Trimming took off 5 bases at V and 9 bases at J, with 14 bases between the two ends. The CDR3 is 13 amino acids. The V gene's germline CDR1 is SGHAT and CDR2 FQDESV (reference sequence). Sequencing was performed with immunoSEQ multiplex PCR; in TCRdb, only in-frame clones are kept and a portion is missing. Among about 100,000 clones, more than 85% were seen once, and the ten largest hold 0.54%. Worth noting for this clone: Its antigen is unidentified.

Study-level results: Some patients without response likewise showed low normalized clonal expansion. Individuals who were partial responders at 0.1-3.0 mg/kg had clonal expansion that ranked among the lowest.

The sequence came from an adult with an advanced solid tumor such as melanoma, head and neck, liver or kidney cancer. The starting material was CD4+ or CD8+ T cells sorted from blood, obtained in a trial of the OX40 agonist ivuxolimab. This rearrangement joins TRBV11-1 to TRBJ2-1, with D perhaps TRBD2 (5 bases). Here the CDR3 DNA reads TGTGCCAGCAGCCCACGGGGATACGGTGAGCAGTTCTTC. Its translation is CASSPRGYGEQFF.